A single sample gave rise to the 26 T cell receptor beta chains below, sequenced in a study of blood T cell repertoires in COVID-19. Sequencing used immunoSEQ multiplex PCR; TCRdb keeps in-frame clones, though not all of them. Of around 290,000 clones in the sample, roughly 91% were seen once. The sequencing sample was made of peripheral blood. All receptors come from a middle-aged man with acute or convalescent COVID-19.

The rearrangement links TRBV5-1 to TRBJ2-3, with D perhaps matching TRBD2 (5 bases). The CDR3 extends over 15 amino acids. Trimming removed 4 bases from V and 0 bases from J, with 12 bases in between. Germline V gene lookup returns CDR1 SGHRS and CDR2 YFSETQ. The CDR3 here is CASSVGVSSTDTQYF. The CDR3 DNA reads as TGCGCCAGCAGCGTCGGGGTCTCTAGCACAGATACGCAGTATTTT.

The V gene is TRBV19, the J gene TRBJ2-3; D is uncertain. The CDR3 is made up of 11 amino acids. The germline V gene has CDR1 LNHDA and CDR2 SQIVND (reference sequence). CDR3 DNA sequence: TGTGCGGTCGGTATCGCAGATACGCAGTATTTT. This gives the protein CAVGIADTQYF. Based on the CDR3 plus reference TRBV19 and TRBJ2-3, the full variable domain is DGGITQSPKYLFRKEGQNVTLSCEQNLNHDAMYWYRQDPGQGLRLIYYSQIVNDFQKGDIAEGYSVSREKKESFPLTVTSAQKNPTAFYLCAVGIADTQYFGPGTRLTVL.

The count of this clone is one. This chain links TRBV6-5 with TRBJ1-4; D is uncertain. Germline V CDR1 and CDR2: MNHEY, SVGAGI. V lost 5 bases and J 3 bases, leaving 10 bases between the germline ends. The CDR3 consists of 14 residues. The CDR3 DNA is TGTGCCAGCAGTCAACAGTGGTCTAATGAAAAACTGTTTTTT. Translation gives CASSQQWSNEKLFF.

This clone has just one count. In DNA, the CDR3 is TGTGCCAGCAGCGAGCAGAACACTGAAGCTTTCTTT. This sequence encodes CASSEQNTEAFF. The chain is built from TRBV7-9 and TRBJ1-1; D unresolved. Germline V lookup: CDR1 SEHNR, CDR2 FQNEAQ (reference sequence). The CDR3 totals 12 residues. The ends were cut back, 5 bases at V and 1 base at J, with 5 bases in the middle.

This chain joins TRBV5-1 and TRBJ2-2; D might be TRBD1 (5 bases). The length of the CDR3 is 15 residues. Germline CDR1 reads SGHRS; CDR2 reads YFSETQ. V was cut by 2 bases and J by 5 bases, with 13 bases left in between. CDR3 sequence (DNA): TGCGCCAGCAGCTTCCAGGGCGAAGGAACCGGGGAGCTGTTTTTT. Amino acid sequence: CASSFQGEGTGELFF. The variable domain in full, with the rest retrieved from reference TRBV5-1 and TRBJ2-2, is KAGVTQTPRYLIKTRGQQVTLSCSPISGHRSVSWYQQTPGQGLQFLFEYFSETQRNKGNFPGRFSGRQFSNSRSEMNVSTLELGDSALYLCASSFQGEGTGELFFGEGSRLTVL.

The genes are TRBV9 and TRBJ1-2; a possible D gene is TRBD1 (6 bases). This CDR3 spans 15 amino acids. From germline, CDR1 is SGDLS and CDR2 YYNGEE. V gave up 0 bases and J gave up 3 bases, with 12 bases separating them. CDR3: CASSVDTGFDYGYTF. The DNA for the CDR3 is TGTGCCAGCAGCGTAGATACAGGGTTCGACTATGGCTACACCTTC.

The CDR3 protein is CASSEARGGYEQYF. Written as DNA, the CDR3 is TGTGCCAGCAGTGAAGCGCGGGGGGGATACGAGCAGTACTTC. This rearrangement joins TRBV6-1 to TRBJ2-7; TRBD2 aligns across 9 bases. Trimming took 0 bases from V and 4 from J; bases not matched to a gene: 1. The CDR3 totals 14 residues. Germline V gene lookup returns CDR1 MNHNS and CDR2 SASEGT.

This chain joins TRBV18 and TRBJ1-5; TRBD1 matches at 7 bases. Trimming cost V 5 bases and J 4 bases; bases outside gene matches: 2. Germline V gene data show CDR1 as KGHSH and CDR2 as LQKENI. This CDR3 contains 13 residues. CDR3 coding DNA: TGTGCCAGCTCATCGGACAGGAATCAGCCCCAGCATTTT. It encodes CASSSDRNQPQHF.

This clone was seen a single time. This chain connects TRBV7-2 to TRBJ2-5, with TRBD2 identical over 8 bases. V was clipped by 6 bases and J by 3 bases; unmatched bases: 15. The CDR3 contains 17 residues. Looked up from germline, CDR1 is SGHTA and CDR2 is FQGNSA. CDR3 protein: CASSTGPYLAGKETQYF. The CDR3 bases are TGTGCCAGCAGTACTGGACCCTACCTAGCGGGTAAAGAGACCCAGTACTTC.

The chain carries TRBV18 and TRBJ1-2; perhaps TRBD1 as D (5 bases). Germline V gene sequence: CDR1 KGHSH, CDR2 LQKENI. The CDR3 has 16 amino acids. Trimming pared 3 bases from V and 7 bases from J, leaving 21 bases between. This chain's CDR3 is CASSPGRAGLVAGYTF. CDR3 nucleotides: TGTGCCAGCTCACCGGGCAGGGCCGGTCTAGTTGCTGGCTACACCTTC.

The CDR3, as DNA: TGTGCCAGCAGCCAAGAGTACGGGACAGGGATTCACACTGAAGCTTTCTTT. Its translation: CASSQEYGTGIHTEAFF. The J gene is TRBJ1-1, the V gene TRBV3-1 (or the pseudogene TRBV3-2), with 9 positions matching TRBD1. CDR3 length: 17 amino acids. J gave up 3 bases and V 0 bases, and 8 bases lay outside the gene matches. Looked up from germline, CDR1 is LGHDT and CDR2 is YNNKEL (reference sequence).

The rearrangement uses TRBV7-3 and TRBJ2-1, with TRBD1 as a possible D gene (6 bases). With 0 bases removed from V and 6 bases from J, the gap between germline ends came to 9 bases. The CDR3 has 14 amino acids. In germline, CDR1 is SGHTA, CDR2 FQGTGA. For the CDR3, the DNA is TGTGCCAGCAGCTTAACCAGGGGCGGCAATGAGCAGTTCTTC. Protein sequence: CASSLTRGGNEQFF.

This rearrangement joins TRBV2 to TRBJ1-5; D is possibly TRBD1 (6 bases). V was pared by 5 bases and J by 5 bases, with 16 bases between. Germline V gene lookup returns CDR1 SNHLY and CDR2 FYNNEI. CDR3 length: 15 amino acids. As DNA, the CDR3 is TGTGCCAGCAGTCCACCTGGGAGGGGGGATCAGCCCCAGCATTTT. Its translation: CASSPPGRGDQPQHF.

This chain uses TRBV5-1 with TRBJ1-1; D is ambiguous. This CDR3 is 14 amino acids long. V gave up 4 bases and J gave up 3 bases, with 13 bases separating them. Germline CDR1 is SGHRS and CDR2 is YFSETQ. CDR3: CASSPHSGDTEAFF. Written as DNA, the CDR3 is TGCGCCAGCAGCCCCCACAGCGGGGACACTGAAGCTTTCTTT.

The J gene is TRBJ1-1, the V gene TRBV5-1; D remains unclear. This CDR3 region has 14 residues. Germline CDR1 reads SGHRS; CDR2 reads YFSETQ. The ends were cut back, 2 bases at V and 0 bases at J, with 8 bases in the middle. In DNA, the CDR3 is TGCGCCAGCAGCTTACACAGACTGAACACTGAAGCTTTCTTT. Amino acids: CASSLHRLNTEAFF.

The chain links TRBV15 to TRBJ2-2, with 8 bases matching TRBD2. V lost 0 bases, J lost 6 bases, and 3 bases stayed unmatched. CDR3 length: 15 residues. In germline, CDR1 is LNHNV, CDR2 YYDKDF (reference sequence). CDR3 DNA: TGTGCCACCAGCAGAGACGGGACTAGGTCCGGGGAGCTGTTTTTT. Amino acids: CATSRDGTRSGELFF.

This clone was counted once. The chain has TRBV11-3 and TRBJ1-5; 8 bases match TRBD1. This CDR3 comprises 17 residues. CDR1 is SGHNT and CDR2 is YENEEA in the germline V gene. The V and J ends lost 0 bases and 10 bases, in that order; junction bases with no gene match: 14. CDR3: CASSLEKAGGPKGPQHF. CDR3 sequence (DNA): TGTGCCAGCAGCTTAGAAAAGGCAGGGGGCCCTAAGGGCCCCCAGCATTTT. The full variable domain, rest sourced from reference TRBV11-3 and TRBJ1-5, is EAGVVQSPRYKIIEKKQPVAFWCNPISGHNTLYWYLQNLGQGPELLIRYENEEAVDDSQLPKDRFSAERLKGVDSTLKIQPAELGDSAVYLCASSLEKAGGPKGPQHFGDGTRLSIL.

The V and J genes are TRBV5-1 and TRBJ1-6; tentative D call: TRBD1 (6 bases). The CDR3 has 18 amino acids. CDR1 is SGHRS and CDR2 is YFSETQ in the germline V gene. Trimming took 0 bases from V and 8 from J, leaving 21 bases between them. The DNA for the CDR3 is TGCGCCAGCAGCTTGGGGATCGACAGGAGCATCTTGGATTCACCCCTCCACTTT. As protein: CASSLGIDRSILDSPLHF.

The CDR3 reads CASSPASGNTIYF. The CDR3 bases are TGTGCCAGCTCACCGGCCTCTGGAAACACCATATATTTT. J is TRBJ1-3 and V is TRBV18, with D uncertain. Between the trimmed V and J ends, which lost 3 bases and 0 bases, there was a span of 3 bases. This CDR3 has 13 amino acids. CDR1 KGHSH and CDR2 LQKENI come from the germline V gene.

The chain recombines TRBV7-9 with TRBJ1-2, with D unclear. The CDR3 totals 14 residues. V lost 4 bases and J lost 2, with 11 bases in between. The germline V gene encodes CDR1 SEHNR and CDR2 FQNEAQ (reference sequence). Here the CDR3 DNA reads TGTGCCAGCAGCTCCTCACTCAGGAACTATGGCTACACCTTC. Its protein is CASSSSLRNYGYTF. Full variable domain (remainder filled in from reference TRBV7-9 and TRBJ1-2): DTGVSQNPRHKITKRGQNVTFRCDPISEHNRLYWYRQTLGQGPEFLTYFQNEAQLEKSRLLSDRFSAERPKGSFSTLEIQRTEQGDSAMYLCASSSSLRNYGYTFGSGTRLTVV.

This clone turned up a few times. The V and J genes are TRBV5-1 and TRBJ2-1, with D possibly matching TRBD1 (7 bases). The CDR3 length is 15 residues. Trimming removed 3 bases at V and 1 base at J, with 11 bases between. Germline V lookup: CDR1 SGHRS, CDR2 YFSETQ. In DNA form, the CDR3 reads TGCGCCAGCAGCTCCCAGGGGGGTTCCTACAATGAGCAGTTCTTC. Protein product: CASSSQGGSYNEQFF.

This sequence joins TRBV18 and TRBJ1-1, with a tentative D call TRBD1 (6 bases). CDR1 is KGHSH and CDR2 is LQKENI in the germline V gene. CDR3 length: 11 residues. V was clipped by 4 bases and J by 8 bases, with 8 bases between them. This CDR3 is CASSQGTEAFF. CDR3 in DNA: TGTGCCAGCTCACAAGGGACAGAAGCTTTCTTT.

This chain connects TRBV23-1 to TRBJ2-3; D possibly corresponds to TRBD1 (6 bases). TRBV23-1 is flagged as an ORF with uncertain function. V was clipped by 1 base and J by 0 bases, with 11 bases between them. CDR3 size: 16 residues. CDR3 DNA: TGCGCCAGCAGTCAATATCGGGACAAGAGCACAGATACGCAGTATTTT. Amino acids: CASSQYRDKSTDTQYF.

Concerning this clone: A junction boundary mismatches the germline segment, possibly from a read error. The CDR3: CARSGVLGAGFNEQFF. CDR3 bases: TGTGCCAGAAGTGGGGTTCTAGGGGCGGGGTTCAATGAGCAGTTCTTC. J is TRBJ2-1 and V is TRBV2; D perhaps matches TRBD2 (6 bases). CDR1 and CDR2 from the germline V gene are SNHLY and FYNNEI. The CDR3 covers 16 residues.

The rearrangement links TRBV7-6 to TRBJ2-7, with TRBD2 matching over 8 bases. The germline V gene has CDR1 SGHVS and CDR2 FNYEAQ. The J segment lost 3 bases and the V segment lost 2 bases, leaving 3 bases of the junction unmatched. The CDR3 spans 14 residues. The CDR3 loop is CASSLREGNYEQYF. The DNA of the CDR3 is TGTGCCAGCAGCTTACGGGAGGGAAACTACGAGCAGTACTTC.

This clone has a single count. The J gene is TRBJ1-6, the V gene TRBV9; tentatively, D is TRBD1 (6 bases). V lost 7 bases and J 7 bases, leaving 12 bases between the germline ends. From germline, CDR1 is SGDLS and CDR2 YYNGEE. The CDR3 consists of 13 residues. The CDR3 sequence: CASSQGPNSPLHF. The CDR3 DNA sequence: TGTGCCAGCTCCCAGGGGCCCAATTCACCCCTCCACTTT.